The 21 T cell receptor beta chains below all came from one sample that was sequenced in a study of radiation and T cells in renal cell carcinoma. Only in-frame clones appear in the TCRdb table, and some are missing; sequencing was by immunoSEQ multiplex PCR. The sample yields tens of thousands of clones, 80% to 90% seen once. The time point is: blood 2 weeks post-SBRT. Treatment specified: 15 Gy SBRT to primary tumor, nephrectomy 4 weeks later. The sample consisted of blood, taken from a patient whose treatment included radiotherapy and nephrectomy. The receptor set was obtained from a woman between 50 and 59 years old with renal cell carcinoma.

CDR3 residues: CASSLGARTQYF. In nucleotides, the CDR3 is TGCGCCAGCAGCTTAGGGGCTCGAACGCAGTATTTT. The V gene is TRBV5-1, the J gene TRBJ2-3; a weak D match, TRBD1 (5 bases). The germline gives CDR1 SGHRS, CDR2 YFSETQ. This CDR3 comprises 12 residues. Deletions cut 2 bases from V and 9 bases from J, with 10 bases between.

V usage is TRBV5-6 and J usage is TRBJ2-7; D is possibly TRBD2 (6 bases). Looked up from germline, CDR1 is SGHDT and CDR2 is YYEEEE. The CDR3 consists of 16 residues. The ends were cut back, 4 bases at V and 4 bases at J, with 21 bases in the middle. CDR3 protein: CASSQRDSYSHYEQYF. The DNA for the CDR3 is TGTGCCAGCAGCCAACGGGACTCCTACAGCCATTACGAGCAGTACTTC. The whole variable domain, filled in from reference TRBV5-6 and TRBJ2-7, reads DAGVTQSPTHLIKTRGQQVTLRCSPKSGHDTVSWYQQALGQGPQFIFQYYEEEERQRGNFPDRFSGHQFPNYSSELNVNALLLGDSALYLCASSQRDSYSHYEQYFGPGTRLTVT.

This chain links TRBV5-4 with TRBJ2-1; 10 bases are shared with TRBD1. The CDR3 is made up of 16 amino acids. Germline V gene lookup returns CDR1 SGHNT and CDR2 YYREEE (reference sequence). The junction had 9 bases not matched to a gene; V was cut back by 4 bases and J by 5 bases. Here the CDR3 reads CASSPAPGQGNNEQFF. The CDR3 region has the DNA TGTGCCAGCAGCCCGGCCCCGGGACAGGGGAACAATGAGCAGTTCTTC.

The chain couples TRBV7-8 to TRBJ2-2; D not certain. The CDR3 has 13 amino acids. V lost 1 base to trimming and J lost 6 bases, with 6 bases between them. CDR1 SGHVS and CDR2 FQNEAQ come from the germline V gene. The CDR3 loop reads CASSLEASGELFF. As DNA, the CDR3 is TGTGCCAGCAGCTTAGAAGCTTCCGGGGAGCTGTTTTTT.

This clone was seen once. CDR3 nucleotides: TGTGCCAGCAGCTTAGGCGGGGGGGCCACTGAGCAGTTCTTC. Translating it yields CASSLGGGATEQFF. The J gene is TRBJ2-1, the V gene TRBV7-6; 9 bases agree with TRBD2. Per the germline V gene, CDR1 is SGHVS and CDR2 is FNYEAQ. The ends lost 1 base at V and 9 bases at J; junction bases unmatched: 4. The CDR3 loop spans 14 amino acids.

CDR3 region: CASSQTGENTEAFF. In nucleotides, the CDR3 is TGCGCCAGCAGCCAGACAGGGGAGAACACTGAAGCTTTCTTT. The chain employs TRBV23-1 and TRBJ1-1; 8 nucleotides match TRBD1. TRBV23-1 qualifies as an ORF whose function is uncertain. The CDR3 is 14 residues long. Unmatched junction bases numbered 4, after V lost 6 bases and J lost 1 base.

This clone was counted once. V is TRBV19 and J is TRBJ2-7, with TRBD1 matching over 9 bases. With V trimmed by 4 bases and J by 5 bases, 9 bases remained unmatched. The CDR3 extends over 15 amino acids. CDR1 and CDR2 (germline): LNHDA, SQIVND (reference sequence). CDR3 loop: CASSRRDRGGDEQYF. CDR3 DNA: TGTGCCAGTAGTAGAAGAGACAGGGGGGGTGACGAGCAGTACTTC.

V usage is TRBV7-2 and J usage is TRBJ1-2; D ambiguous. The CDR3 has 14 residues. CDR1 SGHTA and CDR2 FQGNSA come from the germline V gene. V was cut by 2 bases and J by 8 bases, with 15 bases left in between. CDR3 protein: CASSLNRADAGYTF. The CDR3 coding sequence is TGTGCCAGCAGCTTAAACCGGGCCGACGCGGGCTACACCTTC.

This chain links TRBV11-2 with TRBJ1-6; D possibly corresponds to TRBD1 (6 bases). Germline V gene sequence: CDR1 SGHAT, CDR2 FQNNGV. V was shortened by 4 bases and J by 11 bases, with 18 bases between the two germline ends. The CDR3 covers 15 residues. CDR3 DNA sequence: TGTGCCAGCAGCTCCCGGTTCGGGGCAGGGGCACCCCTCCACTTT. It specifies CASSSRFGAGAPLHF.

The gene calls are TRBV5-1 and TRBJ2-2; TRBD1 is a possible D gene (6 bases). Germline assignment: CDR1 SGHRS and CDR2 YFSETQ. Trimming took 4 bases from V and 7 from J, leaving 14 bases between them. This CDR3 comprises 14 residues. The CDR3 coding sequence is TGCGCCAGCAGCCAATCCACAGGGAACGGGGAGCTGTTTTTT. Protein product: CASSQSTGNGELFF.

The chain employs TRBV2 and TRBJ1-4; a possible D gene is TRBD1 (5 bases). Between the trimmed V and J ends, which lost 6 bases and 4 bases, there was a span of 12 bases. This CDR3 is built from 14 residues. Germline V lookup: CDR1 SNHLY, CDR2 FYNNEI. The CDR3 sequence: CASRKGLSNEKLFF. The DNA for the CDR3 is TGTGCCAGCAGGAAGGGGCTTAGTAATGAAAAACTGTTTTTT. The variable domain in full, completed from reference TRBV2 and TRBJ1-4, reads EPEVTQTPSHQVTQMGQEVILRCVPISNHLYFYWYRQILGQKVEFLVSFYNNEISEKSEIFDDQFSVERPDGSNFTLKIRSTKLEDSAMYFCASRKGLSNEKLFFGSGTQLSVL.

DNA of the CDR3: TGTGCCAGCAGTGGAGGACAGGGCCAGTACTTC. Amino acids: CASSGGQGQYF. The V and J genes are TRBV25-1 and TRBJ2-7; 8 bases agree with TRBD1. Trimming removed 4 bases from V and 10 bases from J; junction bases left unmatched: 3. The CDR3 is 11 residues long. The germline CDR1 and CDR2 sequences are MGHDK and SYGVNS.

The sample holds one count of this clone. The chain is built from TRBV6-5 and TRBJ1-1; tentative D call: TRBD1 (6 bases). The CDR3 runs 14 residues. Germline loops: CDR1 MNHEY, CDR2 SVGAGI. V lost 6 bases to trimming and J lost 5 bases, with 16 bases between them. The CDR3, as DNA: TGTGCCAGCAGACGAACAGGGAAGTGGACTGAAGCTTTCTTT. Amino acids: CASRRTGKWTEAFF.

The CDR3 loop is CASSVATGNNSPLHF. The CDR3 bases are TGTGCCAGCAGCGTCGCTACAGGGAACAATTCACCCCTCCACTTT. V gene TRBV9 combines with J gene TRBJ1-6; weak D call: TRBD1 (6 bases). The CDR3 is 15 residues long. V was clipped by 2 bases and J by 7 bases, with 13 bases between them. In germline, CDR1 is SGDLS, CDR2 YYNGEE.

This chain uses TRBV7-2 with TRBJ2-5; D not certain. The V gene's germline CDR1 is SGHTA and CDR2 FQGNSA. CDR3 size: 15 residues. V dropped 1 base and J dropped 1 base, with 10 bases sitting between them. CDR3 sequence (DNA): TGTGCCAGCAGCTTAGTCTCGCCACTCCAAGAGACCCAGTACTTC. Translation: CASSLVSPLQETQYF.

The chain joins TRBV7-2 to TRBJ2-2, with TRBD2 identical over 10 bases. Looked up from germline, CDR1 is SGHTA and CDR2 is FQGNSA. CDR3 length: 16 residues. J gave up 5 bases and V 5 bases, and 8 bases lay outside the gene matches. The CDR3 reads CASSATPGLATGELFF. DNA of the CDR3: TGTGCCAGCAGCGCCACCCCGGGACTAGCGACCGGGGAGCTGTTTTTT.

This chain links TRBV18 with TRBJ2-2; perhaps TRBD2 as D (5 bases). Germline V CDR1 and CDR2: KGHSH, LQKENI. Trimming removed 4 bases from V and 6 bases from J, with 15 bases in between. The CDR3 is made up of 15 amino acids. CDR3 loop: CASSLRAEMSGELFF. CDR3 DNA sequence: TGTGCCAGCTCACTTCGAGCGGAAATGTCCGGGGAGCTGTTTTTT. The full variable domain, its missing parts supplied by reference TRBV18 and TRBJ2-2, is NAGVMQNPRHLVRRRGQEARLRCSPMKGHSHVYWYRQLPEEGLKFMVYLQKENIIDESGMPKERFSAEFPKEGPSILRIQQVVRGDSAAYFCASSLRAEMSGELFFGEGSRLTVL.

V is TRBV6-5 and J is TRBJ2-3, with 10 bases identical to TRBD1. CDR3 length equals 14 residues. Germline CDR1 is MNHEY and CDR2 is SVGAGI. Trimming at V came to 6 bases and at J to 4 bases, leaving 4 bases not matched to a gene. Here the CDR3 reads CASRSTGGPDTQYF. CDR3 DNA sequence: TGTGCCAGCAGATCGACAGGGGGCCCAGATACGCAGTATTTT.

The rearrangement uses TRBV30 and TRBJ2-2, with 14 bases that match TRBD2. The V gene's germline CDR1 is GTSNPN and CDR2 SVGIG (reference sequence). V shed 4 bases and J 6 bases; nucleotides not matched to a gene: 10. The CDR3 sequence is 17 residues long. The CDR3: CAWNRGLAGGFAGELFF. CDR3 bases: TGTGCCTGGAACCGCGGACTAGCGGGGGGTTTCGCCGGGGAGCTGTTTTTT.

The CDR3 spells CASTGNQPQHF. CDR3 DNA: TGTGCTAGCACGGGCAATCAGCCCCAGCATTTT. The chain recombines TRBV12-5 with TRBJ1-5; D gene ambiguous. Germline V lookup: CDR1 LGHNT, CDR2 FRNRAP. The CDR3 length is 11 residues. Trimming took off 9 bases at V and 2 bases at J, with 5 bases between the two ends.

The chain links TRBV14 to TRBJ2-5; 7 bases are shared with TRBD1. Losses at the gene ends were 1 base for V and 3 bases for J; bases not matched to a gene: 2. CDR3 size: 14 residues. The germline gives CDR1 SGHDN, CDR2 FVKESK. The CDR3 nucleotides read TGTGCCAGCAGCCAAGCCGGGACAGAAGAGACCCAGTACTTC. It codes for CASSQAGTEETQYF.